The table lists the clone carrying this TCR beta chain with a few counts. The data were obtained in a study of T-cell reconstitution after alpha-beta-depleted transplantation in children. The CDR3 contains 11 residues. Trimming removed 3 bases at V and 5 bases at J, with 5 bases between. Library preparation (for TCRbeta) was performed with unique molecular identifiers. Each CDR3 protein is one row after TCRdb ran MiXCR on the PCR reads. This table has some 350,000 distinct CDR3 sequences, approximately 10% appearing once. The V and J genes are TRBV12-3 or TRBV12-4 and TRBJ2-7; D not certain. This clonotype was obtained from a human donor who donated a stem cell graft to a child with acute lymphoblastic leukemia. Sequences were derived from PBMCs from the stem cell graft donor, sampled from the stem cell graft. Written as DNA, the CDR3 is TGTGCCAGCAGTTTTAAGAACGAGCAGTACTTC. Amino acids: CASSFKNEQYF.